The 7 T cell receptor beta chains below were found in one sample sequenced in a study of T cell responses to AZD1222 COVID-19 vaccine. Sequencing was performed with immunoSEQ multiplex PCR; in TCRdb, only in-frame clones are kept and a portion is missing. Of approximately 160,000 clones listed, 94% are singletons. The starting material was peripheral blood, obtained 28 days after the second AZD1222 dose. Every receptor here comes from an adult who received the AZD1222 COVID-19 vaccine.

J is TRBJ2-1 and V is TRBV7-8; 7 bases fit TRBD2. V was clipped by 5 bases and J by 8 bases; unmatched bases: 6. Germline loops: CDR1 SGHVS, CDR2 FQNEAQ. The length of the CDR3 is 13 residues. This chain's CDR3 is CASSQTSVHEQFF. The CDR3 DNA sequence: TGTGCCAGCAGCCAAACTAGCGTCCATGAGCAGTTCTTC.

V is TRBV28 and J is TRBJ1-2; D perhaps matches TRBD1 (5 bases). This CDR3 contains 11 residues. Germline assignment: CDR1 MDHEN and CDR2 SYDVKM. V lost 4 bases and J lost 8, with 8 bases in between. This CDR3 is CASSYRDGYTF. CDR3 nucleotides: TGTGCCAGCAGTTATCGGGACGGCTACACCTTC.

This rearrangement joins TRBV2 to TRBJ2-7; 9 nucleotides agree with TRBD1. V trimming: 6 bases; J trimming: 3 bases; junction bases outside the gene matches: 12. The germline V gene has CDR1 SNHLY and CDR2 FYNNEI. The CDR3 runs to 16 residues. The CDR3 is CASSPPFGTGLYEQYF. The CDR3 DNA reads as TGTGCCAGCAGCCCCCCTTTCGGGACAGGGCTCTACGAGCAGTACTTC. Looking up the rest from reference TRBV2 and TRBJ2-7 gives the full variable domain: EPEVTQTPSHQVTQMGQEVILRCVPISNHLYFYWYRQILGQKVEFLVSFYNNEISEKSEIFDDQFSVERPDGSNFTLKIRSTKLEDSAMYFCASSPPFGTGLYEQYFGPGTRLTVT.

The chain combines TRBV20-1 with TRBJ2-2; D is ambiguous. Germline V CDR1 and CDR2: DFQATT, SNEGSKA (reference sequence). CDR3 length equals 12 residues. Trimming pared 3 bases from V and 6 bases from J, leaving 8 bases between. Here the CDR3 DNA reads TGCAGTGCTAGTGGCGGTGCCGGGGAGCTGTTTTTT. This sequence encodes CSASGGAGELFF.

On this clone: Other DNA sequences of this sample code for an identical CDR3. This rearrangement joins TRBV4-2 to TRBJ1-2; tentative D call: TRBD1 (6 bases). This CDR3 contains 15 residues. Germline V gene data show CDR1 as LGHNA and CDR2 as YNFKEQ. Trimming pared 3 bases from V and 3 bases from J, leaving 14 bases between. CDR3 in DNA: TGTGCCAGCAGCCAGGCATTACAGGGTGACTATGGCTACACCTTC. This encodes CASSQALQGDYGYTF.

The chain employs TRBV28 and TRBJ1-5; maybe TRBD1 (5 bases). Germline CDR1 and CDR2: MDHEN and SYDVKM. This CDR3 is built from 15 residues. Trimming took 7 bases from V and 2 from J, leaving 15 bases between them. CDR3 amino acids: CASTYPREGNQPQHF. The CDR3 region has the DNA TGTGCCAGCACCTACCCCAGGGAAGGCAATCAGCCCCAGCATTTT.

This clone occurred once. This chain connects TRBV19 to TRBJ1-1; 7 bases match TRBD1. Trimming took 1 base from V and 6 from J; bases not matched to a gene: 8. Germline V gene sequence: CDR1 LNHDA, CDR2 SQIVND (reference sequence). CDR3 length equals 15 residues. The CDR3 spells CASSIATGIGAEAFF. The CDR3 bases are TGTGCCAGTAGTATAGCGACAGGGATCGGGGCTGAAGCTTTCTTT.